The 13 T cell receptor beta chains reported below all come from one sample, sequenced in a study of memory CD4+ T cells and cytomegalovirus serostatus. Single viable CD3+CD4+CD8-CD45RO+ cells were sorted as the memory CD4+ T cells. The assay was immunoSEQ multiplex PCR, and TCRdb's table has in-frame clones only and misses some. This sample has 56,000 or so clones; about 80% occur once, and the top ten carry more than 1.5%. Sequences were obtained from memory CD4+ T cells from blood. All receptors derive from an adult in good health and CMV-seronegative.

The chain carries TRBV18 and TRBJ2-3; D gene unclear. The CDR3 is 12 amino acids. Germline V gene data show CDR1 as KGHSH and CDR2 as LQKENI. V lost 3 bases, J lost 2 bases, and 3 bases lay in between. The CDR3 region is CASSPFTDTQYF. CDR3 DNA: TGTGCCAGCTCACCTTTCACAGATACGCAGTATTTT.

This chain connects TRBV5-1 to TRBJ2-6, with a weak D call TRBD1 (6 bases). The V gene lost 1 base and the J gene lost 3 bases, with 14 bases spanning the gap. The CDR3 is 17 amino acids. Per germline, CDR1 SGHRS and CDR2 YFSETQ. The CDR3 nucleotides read TGCGCCAGCAGCTTGACAGGGTCTGGTGTTGGGGCCAACGTCCTGACTTTC. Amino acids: CASSLTGSGVGANVLTF.

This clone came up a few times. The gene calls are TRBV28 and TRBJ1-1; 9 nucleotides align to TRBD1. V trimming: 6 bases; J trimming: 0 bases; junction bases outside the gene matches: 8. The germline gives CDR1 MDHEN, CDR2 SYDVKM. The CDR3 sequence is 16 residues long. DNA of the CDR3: TGTGCCAGCAGCCGACAGGGGGTAGGGATGAACACTGAAGCTTTCTTT. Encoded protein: CASSRQGVGMNTEAFF.

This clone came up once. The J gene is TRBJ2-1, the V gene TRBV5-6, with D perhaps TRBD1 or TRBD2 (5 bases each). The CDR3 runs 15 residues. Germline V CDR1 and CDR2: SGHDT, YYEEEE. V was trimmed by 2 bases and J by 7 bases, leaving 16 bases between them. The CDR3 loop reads CASSLGDLTGNEQFF. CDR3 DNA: TGTGCCAGCAGCTTAGGGGACCTAACTGGGAATGAGCAGTTCTTC.

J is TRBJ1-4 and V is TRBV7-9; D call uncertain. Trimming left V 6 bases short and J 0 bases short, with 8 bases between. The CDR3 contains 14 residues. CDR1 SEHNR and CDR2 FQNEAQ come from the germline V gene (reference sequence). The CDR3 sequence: CASSNYATNEKLFF. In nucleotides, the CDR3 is TGTGCCAGCAGTAACTACGCAACTAATGAAAAACTGTTTTTT.

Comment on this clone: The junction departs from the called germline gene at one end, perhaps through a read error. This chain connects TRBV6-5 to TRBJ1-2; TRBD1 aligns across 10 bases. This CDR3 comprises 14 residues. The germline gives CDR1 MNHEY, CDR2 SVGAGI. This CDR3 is CVSRGTGVNYGYTF. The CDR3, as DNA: TGTGTCAGCAGGGGGACAGGGGTCAACTATGGCTACACCTTC.

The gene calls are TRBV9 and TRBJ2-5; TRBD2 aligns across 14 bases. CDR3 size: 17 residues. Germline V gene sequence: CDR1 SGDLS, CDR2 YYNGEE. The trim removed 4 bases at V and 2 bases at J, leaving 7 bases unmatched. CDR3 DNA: TGTGCCAGCAGCCCCGGGACTAGCGGGGGTACTCAAGAGACCCAGTACTTC. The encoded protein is CASSPGTSGGTQETQYF.

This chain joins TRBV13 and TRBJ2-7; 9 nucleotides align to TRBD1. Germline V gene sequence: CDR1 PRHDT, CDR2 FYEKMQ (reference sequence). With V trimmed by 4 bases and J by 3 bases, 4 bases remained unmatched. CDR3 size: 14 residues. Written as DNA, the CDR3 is TGTGCCAGCAGCTGGGGACAGGGTCACTACGAGCAGTACTTC. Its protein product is CASSWGQGHYEQYF.

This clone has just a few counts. The CDR3 DNA sequence: TGCAGGGATAAGAATGGCTACACCTTC. The encoded protein is CRDKNGYTF. J is TRBJ1-2 and V is TRBV20-1; D gene ambiguous. This CDR3 contains 9 residues. Germline V CDR1 and CDR2: DFQATT, SNEGSKA (reference sequence).

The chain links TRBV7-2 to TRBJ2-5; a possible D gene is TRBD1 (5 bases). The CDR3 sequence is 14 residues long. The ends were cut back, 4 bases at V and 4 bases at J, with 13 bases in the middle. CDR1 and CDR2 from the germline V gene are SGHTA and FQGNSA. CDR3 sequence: CASSSQGYRETQYF. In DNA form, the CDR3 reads TGTGCCAGCAGCTCCCAGGGCTACCGAGAGACCCAGTACTTC.

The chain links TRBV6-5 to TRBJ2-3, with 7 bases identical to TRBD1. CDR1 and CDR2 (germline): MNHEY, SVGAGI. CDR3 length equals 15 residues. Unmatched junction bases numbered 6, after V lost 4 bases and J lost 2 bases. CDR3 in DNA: TGTGCCAGCAGTTTATGGCAGGGGGACACAGATACGCAGTATTTT. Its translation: CASSLWQGDTDTQYF.

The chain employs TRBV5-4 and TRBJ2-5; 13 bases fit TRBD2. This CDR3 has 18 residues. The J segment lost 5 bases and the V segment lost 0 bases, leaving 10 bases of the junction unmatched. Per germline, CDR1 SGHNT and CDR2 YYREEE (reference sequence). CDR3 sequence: CASSLGGLAGATRETQYF. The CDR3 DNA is TGTGCCAGCAGCTTGGGCGGACTAGCGGGGGCTACGCGGGAGACCCAGTACTTC.

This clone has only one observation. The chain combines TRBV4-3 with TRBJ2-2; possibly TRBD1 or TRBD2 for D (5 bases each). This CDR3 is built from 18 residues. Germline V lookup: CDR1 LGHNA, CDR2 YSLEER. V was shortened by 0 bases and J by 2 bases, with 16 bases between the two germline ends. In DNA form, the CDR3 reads TGCGCCAGCAGCCAAGAACCGAGGGGAGCGGTTAACACCGGGGAGCTGTTTTTT. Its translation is CASSQEPRGAVNTGELFF.